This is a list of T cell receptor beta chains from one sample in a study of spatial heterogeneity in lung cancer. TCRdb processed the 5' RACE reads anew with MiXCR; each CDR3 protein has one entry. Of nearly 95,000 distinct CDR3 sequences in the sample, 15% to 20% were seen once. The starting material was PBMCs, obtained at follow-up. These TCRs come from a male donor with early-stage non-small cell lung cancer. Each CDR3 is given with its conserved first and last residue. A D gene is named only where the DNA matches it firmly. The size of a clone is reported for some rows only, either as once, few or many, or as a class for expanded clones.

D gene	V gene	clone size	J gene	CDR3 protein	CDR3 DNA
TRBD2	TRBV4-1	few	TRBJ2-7	CASSQDLRRERYEQYF	TGCGCCAGCAGCCAAGATCTCCGGCGGGAGAGATACGAGCAGTACTTC
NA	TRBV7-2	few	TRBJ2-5	CASTNLGASQETQYF	TGTGCCAGCACCAATCTTGGGGCCTCCCAAGAGACCCAGTACTTC
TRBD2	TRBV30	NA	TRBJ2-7	CAGRGGSYEQYF	TGTGCCGGGAGGGGAGGCTCCTACGAGCAGTACTTC
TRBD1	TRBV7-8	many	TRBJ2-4	CASSLRTGNIQYF	TGTGCCAGCAGCTTACGGACAGGAAACATTCAGTACTTC
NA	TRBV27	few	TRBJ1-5	CASSFLGANQPQHF	TGTGCCAGCAGTTTTTTGGGGGCTAATCAGCCCCAGCATTTT
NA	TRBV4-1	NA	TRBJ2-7	CASSQDRWQRYEQYF	TGCGCCAGCAGCCAAGATCGGTGGCAGCGCTACGAGCAGTACTTC
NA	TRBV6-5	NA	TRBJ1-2	CASSSGPQGYTF	TGTGCCAGCAGTTCGGGACCCCAGGGCTACACCTTC
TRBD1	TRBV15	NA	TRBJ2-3	CATSRDLGGRTLLGTQYF	TGTGCCACCAGCAGAGATCTAGGGGGCAGGACCCTGTTGGGTACGCAGTATTTT
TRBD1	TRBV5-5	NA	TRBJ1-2	CASSPRQGLNYGYTF	TGTGCCAGCAGCCCAAGACAGGGTCTCAACTATGGCTACACCTTC
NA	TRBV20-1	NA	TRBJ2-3	CSATTGSSGADTQYF	TGCAGTGCAACTACAGGGTCGAGCGGCGCAGATACGCAGTATTTT
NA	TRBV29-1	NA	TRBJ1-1	CSVRTDLNTEAFF	TGCAGCGTCAGGACAGACTTGAACACTGAAGCTTTCTTT
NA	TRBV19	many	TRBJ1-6	CASSATQPYNSPLHF	TGTGCCAGCAGTGCGACACAACCCTATAATTCACCCCTCCACTTT
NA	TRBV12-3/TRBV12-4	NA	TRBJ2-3	CASSQTADTQYF	TGTGCCAGCAGCCAAACCGCAGATACGCAGTATTTT
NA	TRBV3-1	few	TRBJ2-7	CASSLDGSGNYEQYF	TGTGCCAGCAGCCTTGACGGGAGTGGGAACTACGAGCAGTACTTC
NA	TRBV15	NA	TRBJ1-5	CATSRAGGTLSGNQPQHF	TGTGCCACCAGCAGAGCGGGCGGGACCCTGAGCGGCAATCAGCCCCAGCATTTT
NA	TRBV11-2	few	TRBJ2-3	CASSQPKESDTQYF	TGTGCCAGCAGCCAACCAAAGGAGTCAGATACGCAGTATTTT
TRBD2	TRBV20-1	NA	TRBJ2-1	CSARPGLAGGNEQFF	TGCAGTGCAAGACCAGGACTAGCGGGAGGTAATGAGCAGTTCTTC
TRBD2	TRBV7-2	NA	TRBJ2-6	CASSLSGGSGANVLTF	TGTGCCAGCAGCTTATCGGGGGGCTCTGGGGCCAACGTCCTGACTTTC
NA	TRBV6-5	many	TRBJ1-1	CASSPDRGTEAFF	TGTGCCAGCAGCCCAGACAGAGGTACTGAAGCTTTCTTT
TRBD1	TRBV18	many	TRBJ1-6	CASSLGQERSPLHF	TGTGCCAGCTCACTCGGACAGGAGCGATCACCCCTCCACTTT
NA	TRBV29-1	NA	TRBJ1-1	CSGRNTEAFF	TGCAGCGGGAGGAACACTGAAGCTTTCTTT
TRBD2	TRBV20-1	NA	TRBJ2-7	CSARVKTSNYEQYF	TGCAGTGCTAGAGTAAAGACTAGCAACTACGAGCAGTACTTC
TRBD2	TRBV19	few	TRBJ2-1	CASSIMVLAGARSYNEQFF	TGTGCCAGTAGTATAATGGTACTAGCGGGGGCCCGCTCCTACAATGAGCAGTTCTTC
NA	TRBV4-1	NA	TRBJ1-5	CASSPTTATRPQHF	TGCGCCAGCAGCCCAACGACAGCTACCAGGCCCCAGCATTTT
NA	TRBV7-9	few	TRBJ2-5	CASSLTPWAATKTQYF	TGTGCCAGCAGCCTTACCCCCTGGGCCGCCACCAAGACCCAGTACTTC
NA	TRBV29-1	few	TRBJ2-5	CSVDGVGETQYF	TGCAGCGTTGACGGGGTGGGTGAGACCCAGTACTTC
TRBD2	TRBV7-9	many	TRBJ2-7	CASSPPWTSGRAGYEQYF	TGTGCCAGCAGCCCCCCCTGGACTAGCGGGAGGGCCGGGTACGAGCAGTACTTC
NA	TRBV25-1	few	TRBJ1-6	CASSRGNSPLHF	TGTGCCAGCTCTAGGGGGAATTCACCCCTCCACTTT
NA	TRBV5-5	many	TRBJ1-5	CASSLIPGRGSNQPQHF	TGTGCCAGCAGCCTGATTCCGGGACGAGGTAGCAATCAGCCCCAGCATTTT
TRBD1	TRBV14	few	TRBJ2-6	CASSQDPGQGAGANVLTF	TGTGCCAGCAGCCAAGATCCGGGACAGGGGGCTGGGGCCAACGTCCTGACTTTC
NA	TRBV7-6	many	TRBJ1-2	CASIQQGFGNYGYTF	TGTGCCAGCATACAACAGGGATTCGGTAACTATGGCTACACCTTC
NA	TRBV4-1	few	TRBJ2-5	CASSQDHRVQETQYF	TGCGCCAGCAGCCAAGATCACCGGGTCCAAGAGACCCAGTACTTC
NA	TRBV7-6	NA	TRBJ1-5	CASSLALGKPQHF	TGTGCCAGCAGCTTAGCTCTGGGGAAGCCCCAGCATTTT
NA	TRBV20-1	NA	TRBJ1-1	CSTRKPGANTEAFF	TGCAGTACCCGAAAGCCAGGGGCGAACACTGAAGCTTTCTTT
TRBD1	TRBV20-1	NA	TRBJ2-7	CSALGQETYEQYF	TGCAGTGCCCTAGGACAGGAGACCTACGAGCAGTACTTC
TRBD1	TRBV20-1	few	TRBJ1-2	CSATGQGYTF	TGCAGTGCTACGGGACAGGGGTACACCTTC
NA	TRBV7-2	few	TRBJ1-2	CASSLNSAWNYGYTF	TGTGCCAGCAGCTTAAATTCGGCATGGAACTATGGCTACACCTTC
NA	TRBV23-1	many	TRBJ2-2	CASSETRNTGELFF	TGCGCCAGCAGCGAGACACGAAACACCGGGGAGCTGTTTTTT
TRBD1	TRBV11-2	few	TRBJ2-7	CASSWGQGAGEQYF	TGTGCCAGCAGCTGGGGACAGGGGGCGGGCGAGCAGTACTTC
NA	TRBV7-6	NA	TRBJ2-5	CASSHGIPLGETQYF	TGTGCCAGCAGCCACGGGATCCCGTTGGGGGAGACCCAGTACTTC
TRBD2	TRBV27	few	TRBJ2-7	CASSYPGQAGGLYEQYF	TGTGCCAGCAGTTATCCAGGGCAAGCGGGGGGCCTATACGAGCAGTACTTC
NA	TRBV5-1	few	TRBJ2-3	CASSFSQGFPDTQYF	TGCGCCAGCAGCTTTTCCCAGGGGTTCCCAGATACGCAGTATTTT
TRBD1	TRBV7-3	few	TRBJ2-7	CASSFRDRAYHLAYEQYF	TGTGCCAGCAGCTTCCGGGACAGGGCTTACCATTTAGCCTACGAGCAGTACTTC
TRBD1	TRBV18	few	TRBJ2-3	CASSWDRTTDTQYF	TGTGCCAGCTCCTGGGACAGGACCACAGATACGCAGTATTTT
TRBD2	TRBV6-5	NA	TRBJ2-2	CASSPGLGQPGELFF	TGTGCCAGCAGTCCGGGACTAGGTCAACCCGGGGAGCTGTTTTTT
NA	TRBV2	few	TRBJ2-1	CASVVANEQFF	TGTGCCAGCGTGGTGGCCAATGAGCAGTTCTTC
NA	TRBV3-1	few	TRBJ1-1	CASSQESATAEAFF	TGTGCCAGCAGCCAAGAAAGCGCCACGGCTGAAGCTTTCTTT
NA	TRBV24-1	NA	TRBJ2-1	CATSQWDPSYNEQFF	TGTGCCACCAGTCAATGGGATCCTTCCTACAATGAGCAGTTCTTC
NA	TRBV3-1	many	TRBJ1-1	CASSQLHPNTEAFF	TGTGCCAGCAGCCAACTACACCCGAACACTGAAGCTTTCTTT
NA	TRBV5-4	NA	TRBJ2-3	CASSLGGSGQGPDTQYF	TGTGCCAGCAGCTTGGGGGGGAGCGGCCAAGGGCCAGATACGCAGTATTTT